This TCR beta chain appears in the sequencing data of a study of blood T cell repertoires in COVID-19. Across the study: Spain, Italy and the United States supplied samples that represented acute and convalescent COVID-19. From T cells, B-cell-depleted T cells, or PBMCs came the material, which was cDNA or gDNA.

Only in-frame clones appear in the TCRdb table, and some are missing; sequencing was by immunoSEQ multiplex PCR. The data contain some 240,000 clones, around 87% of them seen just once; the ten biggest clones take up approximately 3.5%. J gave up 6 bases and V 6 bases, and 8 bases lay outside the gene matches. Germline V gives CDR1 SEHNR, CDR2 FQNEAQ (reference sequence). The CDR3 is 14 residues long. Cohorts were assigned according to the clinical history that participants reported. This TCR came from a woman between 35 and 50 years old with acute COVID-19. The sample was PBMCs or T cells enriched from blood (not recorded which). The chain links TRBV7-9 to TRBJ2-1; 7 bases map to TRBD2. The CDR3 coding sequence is TGTGCCAGCAGAGAACGGGGGGAGTTCAATGAGCAGTTCTTC. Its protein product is CASRERGEFNEQFF.